This TCR beta chain was observed in a study of blood T cell repertoires in COVID-19. Study-wide context: Specimens from acute and convalescent COVID-19 originated in the United States, Italy and Spain. T cells, B-cell-depleted T cells, or PBMCs provided the cDNA or gDNA that served as material.

Cohort allocation depended upon clinical history that participants reported. This CDR3 has 14 residues. In the authors' workflow: Using reference gene primer amplification, nucleated cell counts were estimated. The assay was immunoSEQ multiplex PCR, and TCRdb's table has in-frame clones only and misses some. The V and J calls and clone size come from that table; D and trimming were worked out from the DNA. Here the sample spans 200,000 to 250,000 clones, around 85% being singletons. The V gene is TRBV21-1, the J gene TRBJ2-7; the D call TRBD1 from the table was never checked on the DNA. TRBV21-1 is given as a pseudogene. Sequenced sample: PBMCs or T cells enriched from blood (not recorded which). The TCR originated in a woman in her fifties or sixties in a cohort exposed to, infected with or recovered from COVID-19 (not recorded which). CDR3 sequence: CASSKPGQRYEQYF. CDR3 coding DNA: TGTGCCAGCAGCAAACCGGGACAGCGCTACGAGCAGTACTTC.